The T cell receptor beta chain under discussion was sequenced for a study of cytotoxic CD8 clonotypes in ibrutinib-treated CLL. Study-wide findings and caveats: The public clonotypes identified were infrequent and showed contraction or stability on treatment. Measured clonality at baseline was greater than in age-matched healthy donors and tracked with circulating CD8+ T-cell counts.

Depth targeted 1 in 200,000 to 1 in 1 million T cells, averaging 10x coverage per clonotype. Measured with immunoSEQ multiplex PCR; TCRdb has only the in-frame clones, and not every one. The sample holds about 200,000 clones, 79% seen once. Note on this clone: Its antigen is unknown.

CDR3 length equals 13 residues. V shed 2 bases and J shed 6 bases, with 8 bases lying between them. The germline V gene encodes CDR1 WSHSY and CDR2 SAAADI. The genes are TRBV10-2 and TRBJ1-5, with D perhaps matching TRBD1 (5 bases). The clonotype comes from a human donor with chronic lymphocytic leukemia. The input for sequencing was PBMCs, taken after 12 months of ibrutinib treatment. The CDR3 bases are TGCGCCAGCAGTGAGGGGGGGGGTCAGCCCCAGCATTTT. As protein: CASSEGGGQPQHF.